The 4 T cell receptor beta chains below all came from one sample that was sequenced in a study of OX40 agonist ivuxolimab in advanced cancers. The protocol was immunoSEQ multiplex PCR, while the TCRdb copy is restricted to in-frame clones and leaves out a portion. The top ten hold over 0.3% of the sample, which has about 100,000 clones, approximately 90% seen once. This sample comprised CD4+ or CD8+ T cells sorted from blood, obtained in a trial of the OX40 agonist ivuxolimab. The receptors were sampled from an adult with an advanced solid tumor such as melanoma, head and neck, liver or kidney cancer.

The gene calls are TRBV5-1 and TRBJ2-7; 13 bases are a match to TRBD2. Germline values: CDR1 SGHRS, CDR2 YFSETQ. The V gene end was trimmed by 3 bases and the J gene end by 4 bases; junction bases not matched to a gene: 7. This CDR3 contains 16 residues. The CDR3 DNA reads as TGCGCCAGCAGCTCGGAACTAGCGGGAGGGCCTTACGAGCAGTACTTC. This translates into CASSSELAGGPYEQYF.

This clone was seen just once. The chain couples TRBV30 to TRBJ2-3, with 9 bases lining up with TRBD2. The CDR3 runs 14 residues. After removal of 2 bases from V and 3 bases from J, the junction contained 3 bases not matched to a gene. Germline CDR1 GTSNPN, CDR2 SVGIG (reference sequence). For the CDR3, the DNA is TGTGCCTGGAGTTTCGGACTAGCGACAGATACGCAGTATTTT. Residues: CAWSFGLATDTQYF.

This sequence joins TRBV18 and TRBJ2-5, with TRBD2 matching 14 bases. The CDR3 totals 15 residues. V shed 6 bases and J 5 bases; nucleotides not matched to a gene: 5. Germline CDR1 KGHSH, CDR2 LQKENI. This CDR3 is CASSEGLAGVETQYF. The CDR3, as DNA: TGTGCCAGCTCTGAGGGACTAGCGGGAGTGGAGACCCAGTACTTC.

This clone was counted between two and nine times. The chain carries TRBV7-2 and TRBJ1-1; D is undetermined. Germline CDR1 and CDR2: SGHTA and FQGNSA. Trimming took 1 base from V and 7 from J, leaving 4 bases between them. The CDR3 is made up of 11 amino acids. CDR3 sequence reads: CASSLGYEAFF. DNA for the CDR3: TGTGCCAGCAGCTTAGGGTATGAAGCTTTCTTT.